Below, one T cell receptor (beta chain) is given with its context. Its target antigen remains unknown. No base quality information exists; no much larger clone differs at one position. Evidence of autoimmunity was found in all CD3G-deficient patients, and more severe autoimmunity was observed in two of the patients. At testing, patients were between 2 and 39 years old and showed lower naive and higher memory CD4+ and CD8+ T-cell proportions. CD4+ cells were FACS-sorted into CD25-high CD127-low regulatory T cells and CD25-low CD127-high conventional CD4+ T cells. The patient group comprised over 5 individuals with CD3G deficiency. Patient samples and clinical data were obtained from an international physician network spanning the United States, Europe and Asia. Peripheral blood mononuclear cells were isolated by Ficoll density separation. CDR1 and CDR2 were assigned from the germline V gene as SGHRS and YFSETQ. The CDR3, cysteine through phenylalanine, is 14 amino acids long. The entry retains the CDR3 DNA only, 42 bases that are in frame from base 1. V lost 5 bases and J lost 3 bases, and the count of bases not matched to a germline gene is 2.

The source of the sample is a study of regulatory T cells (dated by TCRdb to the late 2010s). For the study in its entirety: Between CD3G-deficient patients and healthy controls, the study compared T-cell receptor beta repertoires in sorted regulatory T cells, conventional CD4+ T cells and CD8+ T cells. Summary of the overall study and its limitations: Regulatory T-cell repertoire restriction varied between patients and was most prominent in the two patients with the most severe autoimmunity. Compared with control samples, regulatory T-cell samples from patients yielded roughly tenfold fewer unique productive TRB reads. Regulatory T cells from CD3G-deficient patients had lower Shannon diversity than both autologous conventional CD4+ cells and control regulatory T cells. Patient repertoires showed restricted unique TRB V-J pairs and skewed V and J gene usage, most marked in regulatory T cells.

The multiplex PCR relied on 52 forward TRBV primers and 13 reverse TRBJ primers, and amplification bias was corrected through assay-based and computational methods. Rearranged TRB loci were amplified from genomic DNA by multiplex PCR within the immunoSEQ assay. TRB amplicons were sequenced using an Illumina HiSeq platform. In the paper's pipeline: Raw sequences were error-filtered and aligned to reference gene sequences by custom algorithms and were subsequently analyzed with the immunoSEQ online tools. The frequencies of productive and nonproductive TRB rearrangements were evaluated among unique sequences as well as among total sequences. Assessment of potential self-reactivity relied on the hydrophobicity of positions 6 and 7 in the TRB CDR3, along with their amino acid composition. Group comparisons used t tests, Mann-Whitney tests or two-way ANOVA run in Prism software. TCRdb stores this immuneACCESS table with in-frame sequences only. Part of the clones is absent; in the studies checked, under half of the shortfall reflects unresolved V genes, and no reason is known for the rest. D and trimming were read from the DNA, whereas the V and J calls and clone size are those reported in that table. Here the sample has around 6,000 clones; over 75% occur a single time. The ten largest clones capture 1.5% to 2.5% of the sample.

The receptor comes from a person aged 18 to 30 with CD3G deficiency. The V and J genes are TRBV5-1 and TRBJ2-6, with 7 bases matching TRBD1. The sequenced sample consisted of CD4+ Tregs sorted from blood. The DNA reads TGCGCCAGCAGAACAGGGGTTGGGGCCAACGTCCTGACTTTC. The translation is CASRTGVGANVLTF.